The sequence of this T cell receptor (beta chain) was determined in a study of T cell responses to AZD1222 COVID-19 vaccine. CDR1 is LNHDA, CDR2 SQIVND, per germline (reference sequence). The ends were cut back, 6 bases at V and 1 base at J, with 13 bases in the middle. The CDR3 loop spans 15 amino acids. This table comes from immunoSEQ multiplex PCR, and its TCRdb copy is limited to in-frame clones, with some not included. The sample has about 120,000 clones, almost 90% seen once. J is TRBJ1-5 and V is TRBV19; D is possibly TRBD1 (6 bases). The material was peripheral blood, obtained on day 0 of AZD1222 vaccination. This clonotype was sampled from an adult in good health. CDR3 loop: CASSPTGPSNQPQHF. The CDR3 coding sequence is TGTGCCAGTAGCCCGACAGGCCCGAGCAATCAGCCCCAGCATTTT.